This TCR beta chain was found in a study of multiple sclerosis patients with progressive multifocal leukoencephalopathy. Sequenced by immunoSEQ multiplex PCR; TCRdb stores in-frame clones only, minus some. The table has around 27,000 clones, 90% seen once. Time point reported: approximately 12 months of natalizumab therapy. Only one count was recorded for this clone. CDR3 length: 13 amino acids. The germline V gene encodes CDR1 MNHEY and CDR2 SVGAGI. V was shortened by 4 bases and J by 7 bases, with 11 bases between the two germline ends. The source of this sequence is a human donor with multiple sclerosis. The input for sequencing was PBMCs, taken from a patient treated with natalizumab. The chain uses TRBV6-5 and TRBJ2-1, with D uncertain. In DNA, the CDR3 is TGTGCCAGCAGTTCGTCAGGTCCTAATGAGCAGTTCTTC. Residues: CASSSSGPNEQFF.